This T cell receptor (beta chain) was profiled in a study of cytomegalovirus exposure and HLA in healthy donors. Primers included in the PCR were 60 Vbeta and 13 Jbeta primers. Data came from immunoSEQ multiplex PCR; TCRdb stores just in-frame clones and leaves some out. The profile shows 60,000 to 85,000 clones, around 76% of them singletons. The clonotype was recovered from a male donor in good health and CMV-seropositive. The sample consisted of PBMCs.

The DNA for the CDR3 is TGTGCCAGCAGCTTTTTGGGGGAGGGCCGCAATGAGCAGTTCTTC. It specifies CASSFLGEGRNEQFF. The chain is built from TRBV5-8 and TRBJ2-1, with 7 bases lining up with TRBD2. Germline trimming cut 2 bases from V and 6 bases from J; bases unmatched to any gene: 8. CDR1 is SGHTS, CDR2 YDEGEE, per germline. CDR3 size: 15 residues.